These 10 T cell receptor beta chains were sequenced from one sample in a study of blood T cell repertoires in COVID-19. Clones were read by immunoSEQ multiplex PCR, and TCRdb kept only the in-frame ones, dropping some. The table lists about 75,000 clones, 90% of them singletons, with just over 2.5% in the top ten. Sequenced sample: peripheral blood. The receptors derive from a human donor in a cohort sampled during active COVID-19.

The genes are TRBV5-1 and TRBJ2-3; 13 bases agree with TRBD2. V trimming: 0 bases; J trimming: 5 bases; junction bases outside the gene matches: 3. Per germline, CDR1 SGHRS and CDR2 YFSETQ. CDR3 length: 16 amino acids. CDR3 bases: TGCGCCAGCAGCTTGGGACTAGCGGGAGGTGAAGATACGCAGTATTTT. Translation gives CASSLGLAGGEDTQYF. Full variable domain (missing parts from reference TRBV5-1 and TRBJ2-3): KAGVTQTPRYLIKTRGQQVTLSCSPISGHRSVSWYQQTPGQGLQFLFEYFSETQRNKGNFPGRFSGRQFSNSRSEMNVSTLELGDSALYLCASSLGLAGGEDTQYFGPGTRLTVL.

This clone was seen a few times. The chain has TRBV7-8 and TRBJ2-7; 9 bases are shared with TRBD1. Trimming removed 5 bases from V and 0 bases from J; junction bases left unmatched: 5. The CDR3 is 15 amino acids. Germline-derived CDR1 and CDR2 are SGHVS and FQNEAQ. The CDR3 loop reads CASSPGQGPSYEQYF. The CDR3 DNA follows: TGTGCCAGCAGCCCCGGACAGGGGCCCTCCTACGAGCAGTACTTC.

This chain connects TRBV2 to TRBJ2-4, with 9 bases lining up with TRBD1. CDR1 SNHLY and CDR2 FYNNEI come from the germline V gene. This CDR3 is built from 16 residues. The ends lost 7 bases at V and 0 bases at J; junction bases unmatched: 7. CDR3 DNA: TGTGCCAGCAATAGACAGGGGGGTTTAGCCAAAAACATTCAGTACTTC. Protein: CASNRQGGLAKNIQYF.

The chain combines TRBV6-6 with TRBJ1-4; D is unresolved. The CDR3 spans 13 residues. Germline values: CDR1 MNHNY, CDR2 SVGAGI (reference sequence). The V end lost 8 bases, the J end lost 7 bases, and 14 bases lay between the germline ends. The CDR3 reads CASSLASSEKLFF. The CDR3 bases are TGTGCCAGCTCCCTCGCGAGCTCTGAAAAACTGTTTTTT.

The chain joins TRBV6-5 to TRBJ2-7; TRBD2 aligns across 11 bases. There are 15 residues in the CDR3. Germline V lookup: CDR1 MNHEY, CDR2 SVGAGI. The J segment lost 0 bases and the V segment lost 5 bases, leaving 3 bases of the junction unmatched. The CDR3 DNA sequence: TGTGCCAGCAGTCCTAGCGGGGGGCCCTCCTACGAGCAGTACTTC. The encoded protein is CASSPSGGPSYEQYF.

The chain is built from TRBV18 and TRBJ2-2; D not certain. Germline CDR1 is KGHSH and CDR2 is LQKENI. V was shortened by 1 base and J by 0 bases, with 6 bases between the two germline ends. This CDR3 is 15 amino acids long. CDR3 sequence reads: CASSPRHSNTGELFF. DNA of the CDR3: TGTGCCAGCTCACCACGACACTCGAACACCGGGGAGCTGTTTTTT.

The chain is built from TRBV5-4 and TRBJ1-2; D gene ambiguous. Trimming took 2 bases from V and 8 from J, leaving 13 bases between them. CDR1 is SGHNT and CDR2 is YYREEE in the germline V gene (reference sequence). This CDR3 spans 13 amino acids. The CDR3 DNA reads TGTGCCAGCAGCTTCGAAACAAGGAGCGGCTACACCTTC. This encodes CASSFETRSGYTF.

This clone was observed a single time. The chain joins TRBV5-5 to TRBJ1-1; 7 positions agree with TRBD1. The germline gives CDR1 SGHKS, CDR2 YYEKEE (reference sequence). This CDR3 has 14 residues. V trimming: 4 bases; J trimming: 4 bases; junction bases outside the gene matches: 7. The CDR3 DNA reads as TGTGCCAGCAGCATTAGGGGGCGAGGCACTGAAGCTTTCTTT. It yields the protein CASSIRGRGTEAFF.

This clone came up once. The chain couples TRBV6-5 to TRBJ2-7, with TRBD1 matching 8 bases. With 2 bases clipped from V and 1 base from J, the junction kept 4 bases outside the gene matches. CDR3 length equals 15 residues. Germline-derived CDR1 and CDR2 are MNHEY and SVGAGI. In DNA, the CDR3 is TGTGCCAGCAGTTACGGAGACAGGGGTTCCTACGAGCAGTACTTC. Amino acid sequence: CASSYGDRGSYEQYF.

The chain carries TRBV6-6 and TRBJ2-1; 8 nucleotides line up with TRBD2. CDR3 size: 13 residues. The germline CDR1 and CDR2 sequences are MNHNY and SVGAGI (reference sequence). With 6 bases clipped from V and 10 bases from J, the junction kept 8 bases outside the gene matches. CDR3 region: CASSSRTSSEQFF. In nucleotides, the CDR3 is TGTGCCAGCAGCAGCCGGACTAGCAGCGAGCAGTTCTTC.